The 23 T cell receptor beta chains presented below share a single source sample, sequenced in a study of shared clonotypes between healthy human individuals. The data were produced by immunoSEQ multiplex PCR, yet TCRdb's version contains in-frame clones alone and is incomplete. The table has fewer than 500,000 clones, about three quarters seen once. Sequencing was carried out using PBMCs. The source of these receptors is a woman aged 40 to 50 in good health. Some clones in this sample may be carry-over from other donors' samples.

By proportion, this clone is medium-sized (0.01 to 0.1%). The CDR3 bases are TGTGCCAGCAGTTACAGGCGGGAGGTTCCCAATGAGCAGTTCTTC. It encodes CASSYRREVPNEQFF. The genes are TRBV6-6 and TRBJ2-1; the match to TRBD2 covers 8 bases. Trimming took 2 bases from V and 6 from J; bases not matched to a gene: 6. The CDR3 loop spans 15 amino acids. Looked up from germline, CDR1 is MNHNY and CDR2 is SVGAGI (reference sequence).

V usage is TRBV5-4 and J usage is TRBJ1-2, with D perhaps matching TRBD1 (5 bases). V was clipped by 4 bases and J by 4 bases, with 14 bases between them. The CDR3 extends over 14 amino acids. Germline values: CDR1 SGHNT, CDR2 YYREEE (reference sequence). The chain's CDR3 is CASSGWDGTYGYTF. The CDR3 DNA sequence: TGTGCCAGCAGCGGGTGGGACGGAACCTATGGCTACACCTTC.

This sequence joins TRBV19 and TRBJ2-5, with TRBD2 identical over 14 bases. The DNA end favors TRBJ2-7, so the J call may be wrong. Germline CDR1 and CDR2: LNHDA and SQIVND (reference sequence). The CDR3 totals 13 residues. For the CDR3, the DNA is TGTGCCACCGGGACTAGCGGGAGTTACGAGCAGTACTTC. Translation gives CATGTSGSYEQYF.

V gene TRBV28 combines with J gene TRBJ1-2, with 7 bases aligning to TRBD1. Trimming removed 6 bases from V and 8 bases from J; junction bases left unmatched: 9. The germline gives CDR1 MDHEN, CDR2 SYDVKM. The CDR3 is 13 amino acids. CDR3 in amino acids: CASSPNRGGGYTF. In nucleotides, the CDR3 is TGTGCCAGCAGCCCGAACAGGGGAGGCGGCTACACCTTC.

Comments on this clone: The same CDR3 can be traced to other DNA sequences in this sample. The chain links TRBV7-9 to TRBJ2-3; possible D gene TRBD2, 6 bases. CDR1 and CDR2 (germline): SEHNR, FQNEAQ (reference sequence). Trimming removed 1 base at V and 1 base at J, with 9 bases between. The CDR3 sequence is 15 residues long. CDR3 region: CASSLEGGRTDTQYF. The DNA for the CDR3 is TGTGCCAGCAGCTTAGAGGGAGGACGCACAGATACGCAGTATTTT.

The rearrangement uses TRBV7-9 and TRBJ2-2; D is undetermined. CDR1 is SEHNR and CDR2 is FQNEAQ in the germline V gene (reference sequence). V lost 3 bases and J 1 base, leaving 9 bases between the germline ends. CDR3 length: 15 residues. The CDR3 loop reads CASSLAWENTGELFF. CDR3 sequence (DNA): TGTGCCAGCAGCTTGGCTTGGGAGAACACCGGGGAGCTGTTTTTT.

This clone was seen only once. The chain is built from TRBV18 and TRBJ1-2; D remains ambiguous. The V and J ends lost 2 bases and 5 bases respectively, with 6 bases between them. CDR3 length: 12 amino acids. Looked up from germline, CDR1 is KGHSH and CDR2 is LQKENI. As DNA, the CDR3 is TGTGCCAGCTCACCAGGGTGGTATGGCTACACCTTC. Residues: CASSPGWYGYTF. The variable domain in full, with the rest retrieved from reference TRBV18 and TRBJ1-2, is NAGVMQNPRHLVRRRGQEARLRCSPMKGHSHVYWYRQLPEEGLKFMVYLQKENIIDESGMPKERFSAEFPKEGPSILRIQQVVRGDSAAYFCASSPGWYGYTFGSGTRLTVV.

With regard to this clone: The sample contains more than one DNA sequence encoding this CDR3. The CDR3 protein is CASSLSGRGTGELFF. In DNA, the CDR3 is TGCGCCAGCAGCTTGAGCGGGAGGGGCACCGGGGAGCTGTTTTTT. V gene TRBV5-1 combines with J gene TRBJ2-2; 10 bases line up with TRBD2. With 1 base clipped from V and 4 bases from J, the junction kept 1 base outside the gene matches. In germline, CDR1 is SGHRS, CDR2 YFSETQ. The CDR3 is 15 amino acids.

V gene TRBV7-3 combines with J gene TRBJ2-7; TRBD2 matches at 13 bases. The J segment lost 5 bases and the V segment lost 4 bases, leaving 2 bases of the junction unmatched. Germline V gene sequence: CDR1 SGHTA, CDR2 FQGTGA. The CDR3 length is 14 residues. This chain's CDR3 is CASSSGLAGDEQYF. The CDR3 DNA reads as TGTGCCAGCAGCTCCGGACTAGCGGGGGACGAGCAGTACTTC.

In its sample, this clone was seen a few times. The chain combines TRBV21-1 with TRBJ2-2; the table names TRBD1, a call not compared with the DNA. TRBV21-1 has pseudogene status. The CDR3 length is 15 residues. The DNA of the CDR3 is TGTGCCAGCAGCAACGGGACAGGGGAAACCGGGGAGCTGTTTTTT. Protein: CASSNGTGETGELFF.

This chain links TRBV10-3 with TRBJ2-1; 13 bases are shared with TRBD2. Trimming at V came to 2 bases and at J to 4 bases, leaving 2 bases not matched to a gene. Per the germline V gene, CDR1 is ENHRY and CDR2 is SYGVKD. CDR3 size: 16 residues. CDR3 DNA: TGTGCCATCAGTGAGACGGGACTAGCGGGGTACAATGAGCAGTTCTTC. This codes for CAISETGLAGYNEQFF.

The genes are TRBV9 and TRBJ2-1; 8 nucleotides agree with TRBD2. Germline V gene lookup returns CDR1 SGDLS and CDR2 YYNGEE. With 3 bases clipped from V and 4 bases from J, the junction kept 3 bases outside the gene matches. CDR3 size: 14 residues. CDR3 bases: TGTGCCAGCAGCGGGACTAGCACATACAATGAGCAGTTCTTC. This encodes CASSGTSTYNEQFF. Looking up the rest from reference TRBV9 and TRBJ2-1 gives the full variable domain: DSGVTQTPKHLITATGQRVTLRCSPRSGDLSVYWYQQSLDQGLQFLIQYYNGEERAKGNILERFSAQQFPDLHSELNLSSLELGDSALYFCASSGTSTYNEQFFGPGTRLTVL.

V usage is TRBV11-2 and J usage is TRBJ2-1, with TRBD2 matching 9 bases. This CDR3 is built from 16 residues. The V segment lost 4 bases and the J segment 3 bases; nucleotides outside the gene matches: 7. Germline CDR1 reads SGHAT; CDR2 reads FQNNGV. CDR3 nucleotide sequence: TGTGCCAGCAGCTCTTTAGCGGGGGCCGGCTACAATGAGCAGTTCTTC. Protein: CASSSLAGAGYNEQFF. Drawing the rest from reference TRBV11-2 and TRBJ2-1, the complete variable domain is EAGVAQSPRYKIIEKRQSVAFWCNPISGHATLYWYQQILGQGPKLLIQFQNNGVVDDSQLPKDRFSAERLKGVDSTLKIQPAKLEDSAVYLCASSSLAGAGYNEQFFGPGTRLTVL.

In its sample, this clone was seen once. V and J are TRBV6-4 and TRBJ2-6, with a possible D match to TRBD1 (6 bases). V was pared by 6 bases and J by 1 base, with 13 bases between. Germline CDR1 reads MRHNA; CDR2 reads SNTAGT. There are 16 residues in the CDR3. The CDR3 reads CASSSTTGSGANVLTF. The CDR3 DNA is TGTGCCAGCAGCTCCACGACAGGATCTGGGGCCAACGTCCTGACTTTC.

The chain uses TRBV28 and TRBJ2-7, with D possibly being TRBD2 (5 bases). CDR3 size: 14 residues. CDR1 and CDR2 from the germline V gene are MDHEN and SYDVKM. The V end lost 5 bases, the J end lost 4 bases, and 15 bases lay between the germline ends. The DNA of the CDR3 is TGTGCCAGCAGTCTTACTAGGACGGAGTACGAGCAGTACTTC. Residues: CASSLTRTEYEQYF. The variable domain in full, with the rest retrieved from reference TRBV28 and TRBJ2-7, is DVKVTQSSRYLVKRTGEKVFLECVQDMDHENMFWYRQDPGLGLRLIYFSYDVKMKEKGDIPEGYSVSREKKERFSLILESASTNQTSMYLCASSLTRTEYEQYFGPGTRLTVT.

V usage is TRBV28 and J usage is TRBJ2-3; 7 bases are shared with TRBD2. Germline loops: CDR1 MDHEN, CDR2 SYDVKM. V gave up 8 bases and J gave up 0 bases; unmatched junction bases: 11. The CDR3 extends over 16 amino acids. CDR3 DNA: TGTGCCAGCCTTCCTAGCGGAGGCCCTAGCACAGATACGCAGTATTTT. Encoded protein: CASLPSGGPSTDTQYF.

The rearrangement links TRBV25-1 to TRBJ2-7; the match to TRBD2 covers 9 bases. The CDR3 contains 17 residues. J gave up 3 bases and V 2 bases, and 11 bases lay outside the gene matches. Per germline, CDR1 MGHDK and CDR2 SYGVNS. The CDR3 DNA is TGTGCCAGCAGTGAAGGGCCTAGCGGGACTCGCGACTACGAGCAGTACTTC. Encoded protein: CASSEGPSGTRDYEQYF.

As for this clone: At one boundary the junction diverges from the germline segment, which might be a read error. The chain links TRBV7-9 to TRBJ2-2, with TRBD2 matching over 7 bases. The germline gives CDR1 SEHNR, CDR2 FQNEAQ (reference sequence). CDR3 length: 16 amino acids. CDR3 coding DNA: TGCGCCAGCAGCCAAGATACGCTGGGAGGGCCCGGGGAGCTGTTTTTT. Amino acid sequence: CASSQDTLGGPGELFF.

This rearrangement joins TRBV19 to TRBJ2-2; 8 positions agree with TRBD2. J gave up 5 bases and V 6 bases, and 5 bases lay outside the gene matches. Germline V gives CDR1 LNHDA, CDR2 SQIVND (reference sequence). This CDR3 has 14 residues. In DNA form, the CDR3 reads TGTGCCAGTAGCGGGAGGGCCGAGACCGGGGAGCTGTTTTTT. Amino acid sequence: CASSGRAETGELFF. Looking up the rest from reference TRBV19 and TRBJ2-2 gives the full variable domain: DGGITQSPKYLFRKEGQNVTLSCEQNLNHDAMYWYRQDPGQGLRLIYYSQIVNDFQKGDIAEGYSVSREKKESFPLTVTSAQKNPTAFYLCASSGRAETGELFFGEGSRLTVL.

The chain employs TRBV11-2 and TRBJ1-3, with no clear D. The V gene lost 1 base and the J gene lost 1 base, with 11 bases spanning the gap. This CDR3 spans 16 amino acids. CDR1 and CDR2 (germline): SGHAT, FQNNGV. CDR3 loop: CASSLGFQWSGNTIYF. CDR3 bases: TGTGCCAGCAGCTTAGGATTCCAGTGGTCTGGAAACACCATATATTTT.

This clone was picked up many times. The CDR3 loop reads CASSEVGGQGEKLFF. CDR3 coding DNA: TGTGCCAGCAGTGAGGTGGGGGGACAGGGTGAAAAACTGTTTTTT. This chain uses TRBV6-4 with TRBJ1-4; the match to TRBD1 covers 9 bases. Per the germline V gene, CDR1 is MRHNA and CDR2 is SNTAGT. V was clipped by 3 bases and J by 7 bases; unmatched bases: 6. The length of the CDR3 is 15 residues.

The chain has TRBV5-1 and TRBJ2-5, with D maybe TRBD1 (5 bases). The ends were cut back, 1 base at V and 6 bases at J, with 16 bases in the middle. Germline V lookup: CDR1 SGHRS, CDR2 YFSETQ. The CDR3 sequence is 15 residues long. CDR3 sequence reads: CASSLMSPGQQTQYF. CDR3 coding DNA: TGCGCCAGCAGCTTGATGAGCCCAGGGCAACAGACCCAGTACTTC. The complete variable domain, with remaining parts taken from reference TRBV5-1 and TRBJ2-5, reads KAGVTQTPRYLIKTRGQQVTLSCSPISGHRSVSWYQQTPGQGLQFLFEYFSETQRNKGNFPGRFSGRQFSNSRSEMNVSTLELGDSALYLCASSLMSPGQQTQYFGPGTRLLVL.

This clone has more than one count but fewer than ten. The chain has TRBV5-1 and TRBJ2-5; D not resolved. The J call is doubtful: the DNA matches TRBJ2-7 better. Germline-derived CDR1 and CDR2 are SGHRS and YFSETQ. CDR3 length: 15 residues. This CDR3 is CASSLALQQPYEQYF. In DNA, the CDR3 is TGCGCCAGCAGCTTGGCCCTACAGCAGCCCTACGAGCAGTACTTC.